These 15 T cell receptor beta chains were all obtained from the same sample, sequenced in a study of T cell repertoires in cytomegalovirus infection. These receptors are not linked to any known antigen. One entry per CDR3 protein, called by TCRdb with MiXCR from the reads. The sample includes hundreds of thousands of distinct CDR3 sequences, about 44% of them seen just once. The specimen comprised cultured PBMCs, sampled from culture after CMV antigen stimulation. These TCRs come from a human donor in good health (CMV status not recorded). Some clones in this sample may be carry-over from other donors' samples.

This clonotype showed up just a few times. This chain connects TRBV12-3 or TRBV12-4 to TRBJ2-3; TRBD2 is a possible D gene (6 bases). The CDR3 is 17 amino acids. V lost 2 bases and J lost 3, with 18 bases in between. Here the CDR3 DNA reads TGTGCCAGCAGTTTACCCCCCAGCTGGCGGGGAACAGATACGCAGTATTTT. Residues: CASSLPPSWRGTDTQYF.

The rearrangement links TRBV20-1 to TRBJ2-1, with TRBD2 matching 7 bases. Germline trimming cut 0 bases from V and 1 base from J; bases unmatched to any gene: 3. This CDR3 has 15 residues. CDR1 is DFQATT, CDR2 SNEGSKA, per germline (reference sequence). The CDR3, as DNA: TGCAGTGCTAGAGATTGGGAGGGGTCCTACAATGAGCAGTTCTTC. This codes for CSARDWEGSYNEQFF.

This chain links TRBV4-3 with TRBJ2-7, with 8 bases lining up with TRBD2. The germline CDR1 and CDR2 sequences are LGHNA and YSLEER. V shed 0 bases and J 2 bases; nucleotides not matched to a gene: 6. CDR3 length equals 16 residues. This CDR3 is CASSQDDSGGPYEQYF. As DNA, the CDR3 is TGCGCCAGCAGCCAAGATGACAGCGGGGGCCCCTACGAGCAGTACTTC.

This clonotype was detected only once. J is TRBJ1-1 and V is TRBV27; D is possibly TRBD1 (5 bases). The germline V gene has CDR1 MNHEY and CDR2 SMNVEV (reference sequence). The ends were cut back, 4 bases at V and 3 bases at J, with 15 bases in the middle. This CDR3 has 15 amino acids. The CDR3 DNA reads TGTGCCAGCAGTTCCAGCTGGGGGTTTGACACTGAAGCTTTCTTT. This gives the protein CASSSSWGFDTEAFF.

This chain connects TRBV7-2 to TRBJ2-7, with 14 nucleotides matching TRBD2. The CDR3 loop spans 18 amino acids. V shed 5 bases and J 5 bases; nucleotides not matched to a gene: 14. CDR1 is SGHTA and CDR2 is FQGNSA in the germline V gene. CDR3 region: CASSRGGLAGGRADEQYF. The DNA of the CDR3 is TGTGCCAGCAGCAGAGGAGGACTAGCGGGAGGCCGAGCCGACGAGCAGTACTTC.

In its sample, this clonotype was seen once. The chain employs TRBV12-5 and TRBJ1-1, with TRBD1 identical over 7 bases. Losses at the gene ends were 1 base for V and 8 bases for J; bases not matched to a gene: 10. This CDR3 comprises 15 residues. The V gene's germline CDR1 is LGHNT and CDR2 FRNRAP. CDR3 in DNA: TGTGCTAGTGGTTTGGGGACAGGCCTTGGTACGGAAGCTTTCTTT. This codes for CASGLGTGLGTEAFF.

This rearrangement joins TRBV3-1 to TRBJ1-1, with a tentative D call TRBD1 (6 bases). V was pared by 3 bases and J by 8 bases, with 10 bases between. CDR3 length: 12 residues. Germline CDR1 reads LGHDT; CDR2 reads YNNKEL (reference sequence). The CDR3 DNA sequence: TGTGCCAGCAGCCAGAGGACAGACGAAGCTTTCTTT. The encoded protein is CASSQRTDEAFF.

The rearrangement uses TRBV19 and TRBJ1-1, with TRBD1 matching 8 bases. Per germline, CDR1 LNHDA and CDR2 SQIVND (reference sequence). The junction had 10 bases not matched to a gene; V was cut back by 10 bases and J by 0 bases. The CDR3 sequence is 15 residues long. The CDR3: CATTHRGALNTEAFF. CDR3 in DNA: TGTGCCACCACCCACAGGGGGGCCTTGAACACTGAAGCTTTCTTT.

This sequence joins TRBV7-2 and TRBJ1-2; 10 bases are shared with TRBD1. The CDR3 extends over 16 amino acids. Per germline, CDR1 SGHTA and CDR2 FQGNSA. Trimming removed 3 bases from V and 1 base from J; junction bases left unmatched: 5. CDR3 protein: CASSFGTGVFNYGYTF. Written as DNA, the CDR3 is TGTGCCAGCAGCTTTGGGACAGGGGTATTTAACTATGGCTACACCTTC.

This clonotype has just a few counts. The chain is built from TRBV7-9 and TRBJ2-5; D remains ambiguous. Trimming removed 5 bases from V and 0 bases from J, with 16 bases in between. Germline V gene data show CDR1 as SEHNR and CDR2 as FQNEAQ (reference sequence). This CDR3 has 16 amino acids. CDR3 nucleotides: TGTGCCAGCAGCCCGCCCGGCGTGGCGAACCAAGAGACCCAGTACTTC. Its protein product is CASSPPGVANQETQYF. The full variable domain, completed using reference TRBV7-9 and TRBJ2-5, is DTGVSQNPRHKITKRGQNVTFRCDPISEHNRLYWYRQTLGQGPEFLTYFQNEAQLEKSRLLSDRFSAERPKGSFSTLEIQRTEQGDSAMYLCASSPPGVANQETQYFGPGTRLLVL.

The rearrangement links TRBV7-8 to TRBJ1-1, with 11 bases fitting TRBD1. J lost 4 bases, V lost 6 bases, and 10 bases had no gene match. The germline CDR1 and CDR2 sequences are SGHVS and FQNEAQ. The CDR3 spans 16 residues. The CDR3 region is CASRNRAGTGGTEAFF. CDR3 nucleotide sequence: TGTGCCAGCAGGAATCGTGCAGGGACAGGGGGCACTGAAGCTTTCTTT. Full variable domain (missing parts from reference TRBV7-8 and TRBJ1-1): GAGVSQSPRYKVAKRGQDVALRCDPISGHVSLFWYQQALGQGPEFLTYFQNEAQLDKSGLPSDRFFAERPEGSVSTLKIQRTQQEDSAVYLCASRNRAGTGGTEAFFGQGTRLTVV.

This clonotype showed up just once. The genes are TRBV5-5 and TRBJ2-1; 9 nucleotides agree with TRBD2. The CDR3 loop spans 15 amino acids. The junction had 9 bases not matched to a gene; V was cut back by 4 bases and J by 7 bases. Germline CDR1 is SGHKS and CDR2 is YYEKEE (reference sequence). CDR3 sequence reads: CASSRGGGAENEQFF. The CDR3 DNA is TGTGCCAGCAGCCGGGGCGGGGGGGCCGAAAATGAGCAGTTCTTC.

This clonotype was seen at least ten times. The chain couples TRBV7-2 to TRBJ2-3; either TRBD1 or TRBD2 may supply D (5 bases each). V shed 3 bases and J shed 7 bases, with 14 bases lying between them. Germline CDR1 is SGHTA and CDR2 is FQGNSA. The CDR3 contains 14 residues. CDR3 protein: CASSLNAGTNTQYF. CDR3 sequence (DNA): TGTGCCAGCAGCTTGAACGCTGGGACGAATACGCAGTATTTT.

In the case of this clonotype: At one end, the junction sequence differs from germline, possibly due to a read error. V usage is TRBV7-6 and J usage is TRBJ2-6, with 10 bases aligning to TRBD1. CDR1 is SGHVS, CDR2 FNYEAQ, per germline. This CDR3 is 17 amino acids long. The CDR3 DNA reads TGTGCCAGCAGCTTGGGACAGGGGAACTCTAGGGCCAACGTCCTGACTTTC. This encodes CASSLGQGNSRANVLTF.

The genes are TRBV10-3 and TRBJ2-2, with D hard to call. CDR3 length equals 14 residues. The V and J ends lost 6 bases and 2 bases respectively, with 10 bases between them. The V gene's germline CDR1 is ENHRY and CDR2 SYGVKD. The CDR3 bases are TGTGCCATCAGCGACTTACCCAACACCGGGGAGCTGTTTTTT. Its translation: CAISDLPNTGELFF.